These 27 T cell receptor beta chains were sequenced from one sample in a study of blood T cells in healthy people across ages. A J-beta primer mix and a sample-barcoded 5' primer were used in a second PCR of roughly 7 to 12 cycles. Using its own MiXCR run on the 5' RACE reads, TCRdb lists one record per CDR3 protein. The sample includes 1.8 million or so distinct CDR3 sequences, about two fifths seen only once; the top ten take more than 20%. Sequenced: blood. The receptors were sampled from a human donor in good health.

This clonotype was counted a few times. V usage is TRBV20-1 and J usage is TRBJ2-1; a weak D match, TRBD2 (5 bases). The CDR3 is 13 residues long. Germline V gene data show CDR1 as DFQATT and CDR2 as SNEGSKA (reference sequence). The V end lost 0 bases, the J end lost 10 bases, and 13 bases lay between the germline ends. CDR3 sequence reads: CSARDPDRGEQFF. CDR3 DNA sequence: TGCAGTGCTAGAGACCCTGATAGAGGGGAGCAGTTCTTC.

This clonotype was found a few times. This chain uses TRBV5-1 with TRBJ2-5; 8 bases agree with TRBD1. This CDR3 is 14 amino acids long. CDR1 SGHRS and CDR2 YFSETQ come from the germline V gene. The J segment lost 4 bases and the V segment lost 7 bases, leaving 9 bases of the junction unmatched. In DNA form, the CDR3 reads TGCGCCAGCGCGACAGGGGCAGGGGGAGAGACCCAGTACTTC. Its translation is CASATGAGGETQYF.

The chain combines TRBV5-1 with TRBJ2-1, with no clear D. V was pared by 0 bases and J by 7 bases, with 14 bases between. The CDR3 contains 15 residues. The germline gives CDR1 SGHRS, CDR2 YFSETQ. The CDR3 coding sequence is TGCGCCAGCAGCTTGGAGCCAGGCTTGGGAAATGAGCAGTTCTTC. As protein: CASSLEPGLGNEQFF.

As DNA, the CDR3 is TGTGCCAGCAGCAATAAGCCTGAAAAACTGTTTTTT. This sequence encodes CASSNKPEKLFF. V usage is TRBV11-2 and J usage is TRBJ1-4, with D hard to call. Germline CDR1 reads SGHAT; CDR2 reads FQNNGV. The germline V and J ends were trimmed by 5 bases and 7 bases, with 8 bases remaining between them. The CDR3 totals 12 residues.

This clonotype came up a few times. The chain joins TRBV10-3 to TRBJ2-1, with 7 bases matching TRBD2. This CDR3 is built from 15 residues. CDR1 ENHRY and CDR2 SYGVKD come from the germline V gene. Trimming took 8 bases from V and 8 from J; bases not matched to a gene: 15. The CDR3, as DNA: TGTGCCATCTCTGGACTAGGTTTCGTTACGGATGAGCAGTTCTTC. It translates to CAISGLGFVTDEQFF.

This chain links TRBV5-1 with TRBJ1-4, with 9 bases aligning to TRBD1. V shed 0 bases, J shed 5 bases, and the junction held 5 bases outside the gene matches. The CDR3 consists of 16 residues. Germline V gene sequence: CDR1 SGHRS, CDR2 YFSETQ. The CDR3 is CASSLAYGTGNEKLFF. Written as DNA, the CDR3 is TGCGCCAGCAGCTTGGCCTACGGGACAGGGAATGAAAAACTGTTTTTT.

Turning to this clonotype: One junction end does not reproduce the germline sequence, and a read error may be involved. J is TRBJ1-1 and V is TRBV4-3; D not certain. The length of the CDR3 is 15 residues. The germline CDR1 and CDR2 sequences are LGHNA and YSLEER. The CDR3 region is CDSSQEGRPYTEAFF. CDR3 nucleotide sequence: TGCGACAGCAGCCAAGAGGGCAGGCCCTACACTGAAGCTTTCTTT.

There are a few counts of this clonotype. DNA of the CDR3: TGTGCCAGCAGCACCTGGACAGGGGCTAACTATGGCTACACCTTC. It codes for CASSTWTGANYGYTF. V and J are TRBV7-9 and TRBJ1-2; TRBD1 aligns across 9 bases. Losses at the gene ends were 5 bases for V and 0 bases for J; bases not matched to a gene: 4. The CDR3 loop spans 15 amino acids. Germline V gene data show CDR1 as SEHNR and CDR2 as FQNEAQ (reference sequence).

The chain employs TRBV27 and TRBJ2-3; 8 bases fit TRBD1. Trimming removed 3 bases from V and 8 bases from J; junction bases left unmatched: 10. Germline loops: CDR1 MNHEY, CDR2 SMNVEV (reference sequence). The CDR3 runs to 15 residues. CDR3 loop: CASSFRSGGEGTQYF. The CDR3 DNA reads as TGTGCCAGCAGTTTTCGGTCAGGGGGCGAGGGTACGCAGTATTTT.

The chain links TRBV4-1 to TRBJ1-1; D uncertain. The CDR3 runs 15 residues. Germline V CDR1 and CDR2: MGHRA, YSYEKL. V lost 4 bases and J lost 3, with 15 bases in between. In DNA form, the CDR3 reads TGCGCCAGCAGCCCCAGGAGGTTTTCATACACTGAAGCTTTCTTT. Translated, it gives CASSPRRFSYTEAFF.

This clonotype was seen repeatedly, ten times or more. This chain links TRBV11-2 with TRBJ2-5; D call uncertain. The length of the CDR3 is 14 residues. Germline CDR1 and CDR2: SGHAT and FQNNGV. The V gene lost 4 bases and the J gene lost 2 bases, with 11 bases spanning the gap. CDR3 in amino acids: CASSSLGGQETQYF. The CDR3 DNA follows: TGTGCCAGCAGCTCCCTCGGCGGTCAAGAGACCCAGTACTTC.

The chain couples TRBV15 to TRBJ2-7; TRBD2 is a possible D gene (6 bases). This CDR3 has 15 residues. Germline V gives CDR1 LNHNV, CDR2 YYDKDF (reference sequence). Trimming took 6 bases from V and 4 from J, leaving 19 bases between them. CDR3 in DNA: TGTGCCACCAGGCTCTTAGACGGGGACTCTTACGAGCAGTACTTC. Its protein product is CATRLLDGDSYEQYF.

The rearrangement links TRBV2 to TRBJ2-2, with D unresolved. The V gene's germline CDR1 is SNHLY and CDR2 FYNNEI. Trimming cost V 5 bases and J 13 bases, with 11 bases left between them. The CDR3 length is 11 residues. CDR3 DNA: TGTGCCAGCAGTTCCATAGGATGGCTGTTTTTT. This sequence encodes CASSSIGWLFF.

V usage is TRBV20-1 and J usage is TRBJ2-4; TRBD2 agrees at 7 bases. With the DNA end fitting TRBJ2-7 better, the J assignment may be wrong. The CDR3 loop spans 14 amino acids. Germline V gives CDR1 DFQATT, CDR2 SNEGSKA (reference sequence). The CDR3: CSAREGGGSYEQYF. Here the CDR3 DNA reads TGCAGTGCTAGAGAGGGCGGGGGCTCCTACGAGCAGTACTTC.

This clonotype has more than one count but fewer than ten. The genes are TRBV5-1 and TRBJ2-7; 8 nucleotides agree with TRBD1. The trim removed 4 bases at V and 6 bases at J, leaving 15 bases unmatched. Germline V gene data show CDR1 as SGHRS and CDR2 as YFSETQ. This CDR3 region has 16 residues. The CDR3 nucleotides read TGCGCCAGCAGCGAGGACTCCGGACAGGGTTCTCGCGAGCAGTACTTC. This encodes CASSEDSGQGSREQYF.

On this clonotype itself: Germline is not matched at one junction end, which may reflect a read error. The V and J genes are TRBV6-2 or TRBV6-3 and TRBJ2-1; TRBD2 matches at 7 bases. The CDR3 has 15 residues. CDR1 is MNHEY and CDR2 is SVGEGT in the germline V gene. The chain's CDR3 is CAGSRSGVSYNEQFF. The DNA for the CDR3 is TGTGCCGGCAGTCGCAGCGGGGTATCCTACAATGAACAGTTCTTC.

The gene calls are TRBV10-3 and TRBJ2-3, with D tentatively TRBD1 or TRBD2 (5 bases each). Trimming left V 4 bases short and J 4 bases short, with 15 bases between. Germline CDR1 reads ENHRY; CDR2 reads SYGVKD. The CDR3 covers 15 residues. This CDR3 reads CAISGGVPVADTQYF. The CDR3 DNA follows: TGTGCCATCAGTGGAGGGGTTCCGGTCGCAGATACGCAGTATTTT.

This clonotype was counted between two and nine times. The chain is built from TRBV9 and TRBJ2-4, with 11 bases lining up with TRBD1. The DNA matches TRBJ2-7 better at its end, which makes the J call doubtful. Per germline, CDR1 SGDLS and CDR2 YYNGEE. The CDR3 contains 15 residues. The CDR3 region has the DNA TGTGCCAGCAGCGTATCTGGGACAGGGGGAGACGAGCAGTACTTC. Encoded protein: CASSVSGTGGDEQYF.

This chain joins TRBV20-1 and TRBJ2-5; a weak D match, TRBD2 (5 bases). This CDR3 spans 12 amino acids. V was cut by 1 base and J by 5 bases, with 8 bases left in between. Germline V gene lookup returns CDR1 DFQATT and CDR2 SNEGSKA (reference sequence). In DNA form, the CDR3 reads TGCAGTGCTAGAGGGACGGGGGAGACCCAGTACTTC. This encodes CSARGTGETQYF.

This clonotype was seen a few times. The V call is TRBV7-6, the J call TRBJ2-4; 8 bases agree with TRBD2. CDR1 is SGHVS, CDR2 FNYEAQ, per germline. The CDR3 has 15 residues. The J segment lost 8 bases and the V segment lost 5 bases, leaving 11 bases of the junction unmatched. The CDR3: CASSPGGGPTDIQYF. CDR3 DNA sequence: TGTGCCAGCAGCCCCGGGGGGGGGCCCACGGACATTCAGTACTTC. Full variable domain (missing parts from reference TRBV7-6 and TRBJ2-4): GAGVSQSPRYKVTKRGQDVALRCDPISGHVSLYWYRQALGQGPEFLTYFNYEAQQDKSGLPNDRFSAERPEGSISTLTIQRTEQRDSAMYRCASSPGGGPTDIQYFGAGTRLSVL.

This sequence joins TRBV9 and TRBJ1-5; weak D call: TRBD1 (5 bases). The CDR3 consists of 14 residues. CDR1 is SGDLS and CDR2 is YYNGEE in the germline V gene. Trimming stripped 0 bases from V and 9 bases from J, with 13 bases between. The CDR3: CASSVEAFGGPQHF. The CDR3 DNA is TGTGCCAGCAGCGTAGAAGCCTTCGGGGGGCCCCAGCATTTT.

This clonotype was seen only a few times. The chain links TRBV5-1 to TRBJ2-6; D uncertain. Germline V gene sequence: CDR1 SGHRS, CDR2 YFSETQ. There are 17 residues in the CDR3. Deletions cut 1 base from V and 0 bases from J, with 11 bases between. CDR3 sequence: CASSLSSGPSGANVLTF. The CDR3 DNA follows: TGCGCCAGCAGCTTGAGTTCTGGGCCCTCTGGGGCCAACGTCCTGACTTTC. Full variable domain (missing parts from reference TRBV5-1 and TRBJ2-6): KAGVTQTPRYLIKTRGQQVTLSCSPISGHRSVSWYQQTPGQGLQFLFEYFSETQRNKGNFPGRFSGRQFSNSRSEMNVSTLELGDSALYLCASSLSSGPSGANVLTFGAGSRLTVL.

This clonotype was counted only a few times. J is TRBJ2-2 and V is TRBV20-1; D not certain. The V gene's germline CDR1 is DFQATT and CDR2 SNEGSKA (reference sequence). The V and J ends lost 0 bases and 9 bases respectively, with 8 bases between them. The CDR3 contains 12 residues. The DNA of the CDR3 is TGCAGTGCTAGAGACAGAACCCGGGAGCTGTTTTTT. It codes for CSARDRTRELFF.

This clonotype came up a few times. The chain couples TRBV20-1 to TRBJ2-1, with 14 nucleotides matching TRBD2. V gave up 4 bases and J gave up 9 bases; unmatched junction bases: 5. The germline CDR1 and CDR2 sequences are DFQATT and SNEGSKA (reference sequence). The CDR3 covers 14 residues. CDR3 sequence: CSAKTSGGASEQFF. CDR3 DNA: TGCAGTGCTAAGACTAGCGGGGGGGCCAGTGAGCAGTTCTTC.

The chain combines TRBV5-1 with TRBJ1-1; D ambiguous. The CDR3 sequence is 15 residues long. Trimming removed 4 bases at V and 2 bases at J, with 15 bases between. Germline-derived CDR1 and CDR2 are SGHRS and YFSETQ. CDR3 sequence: CASSRTRSPNTEAFF. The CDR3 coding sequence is TGCGCCAGCAGCCGGACCAGATCCCCCAACACTGAAGCTTTCTTT.

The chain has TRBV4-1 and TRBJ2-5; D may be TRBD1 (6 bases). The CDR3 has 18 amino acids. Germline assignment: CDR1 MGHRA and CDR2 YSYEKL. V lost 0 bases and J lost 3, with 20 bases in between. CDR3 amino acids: CASSQEIGTPVTKETQYF. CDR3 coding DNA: TGCGCCAGCAGCCAAGAAATCGGGACACCAGTAACCAAAGAGACCCAGTACTTC.

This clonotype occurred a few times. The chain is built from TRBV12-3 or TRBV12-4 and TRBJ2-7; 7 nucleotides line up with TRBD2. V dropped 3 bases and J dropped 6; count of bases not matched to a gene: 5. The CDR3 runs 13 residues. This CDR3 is CASSLGGVFEQYF. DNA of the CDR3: TGTGCCAGCAGTTTGGGGGGGGTCTTCGAGCAGTACTTC.